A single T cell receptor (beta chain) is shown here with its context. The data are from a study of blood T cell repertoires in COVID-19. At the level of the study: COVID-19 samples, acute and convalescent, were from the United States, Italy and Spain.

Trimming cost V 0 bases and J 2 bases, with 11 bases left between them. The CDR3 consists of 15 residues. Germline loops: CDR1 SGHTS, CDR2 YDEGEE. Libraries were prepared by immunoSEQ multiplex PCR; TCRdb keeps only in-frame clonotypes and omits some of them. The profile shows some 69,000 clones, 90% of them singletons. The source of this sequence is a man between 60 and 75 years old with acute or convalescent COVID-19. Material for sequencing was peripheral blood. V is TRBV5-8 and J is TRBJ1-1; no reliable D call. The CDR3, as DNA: TGTGCCAGCAGCTTGGAGGAGCGGGGAAACACTGAAGCTTTCTTT. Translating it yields CASSLEERGNTEAFF.